The next 26 T cell receptor beta chains were all read from a single sample in a study of cytomegalovirus exposure and HLA in healthy donors. The study ran its PCR with 60 Vbeta and 13 Jbeta primers. TCRdb's copy holds only in-frame clones and misses some; the assay was immunoSEQ multiplex PCR. This sample has 140,000 to 150,000 clones; over 65% occur once, and the top ten carry 2.5% to 3%. Sequencing was done on a sample of PBMCs. These receptors all stem from a female donor in good health and CMV-seronegative.

This clone has just one count. CDR3 nucleotide sequence: TGTGCCTATACGGGACAGGGTGGCTACGAGCAGTACTTC. Translating it yields CAYTGQGGYEQYF. This rearrangement joins TRBV30 to TRBJ2-7; 9 bases line up with TRBD1. The germline gives CDR1 GTSNPN, CDR2 SVGIG (reference sequence). The CDR3 sequence is 13 residues long. The ends lost 7 bases at V and 3 bases at J; junction bases unmatched: 7.

This clone has more than one count but fewer than ten. The chain joins TRBV2 to TRBJ1-2; no clear D. Germline V gene lookup returns CDR1 SNHLY and CDR2 FYNNEI. This CDR3 has 10 residues. In DNA, the CDR3 is TGTGCAACGCCCGGGTATGGCTACACCTTC. As protein: CATPGYGYTF.

The chain is built from TRBV5-4 and TRBJ2-1, with 7 bases matching TRBD2. The CDR3 runs to 15 residues. V lost 3 bases, J lost 4 bases, and 7 bases stayed unmatched. Germline values: CDR1 SGHNT, CDR2 YYREEE (reference sequence). CDR3 nucleotides: TGTGCCAGCAGCTGGCCGGGGGGACCTTACAATGAGCAGTTCTTC. Translation gives CASSWPGGPYNEQFF. Looking up the rest from reference TRBV5-4 and TRBJ2-1 gives the full variable domain: ETGVTQSPTHLIKTRGQQVTLRCSSQSGHNTVSWYQQALGQGPQFIFQYYREEENGRGNFPPRFSGLQFPNYSSELNVNALELDDSALYLCASSWPGGPYNEQFFGPGTRLTVL.

This clone was observed a handful of times. V usage is TRBV7-2 and J usage is TRBJ1-2, with D maybe TRBD1 (5 bases). CDR3 length: 14 residues. Looked up from germline, CDR1 is SGHTA and CDR2 is FQGNSA. V lost 0 bases and J lost 3, with 8 bases in between. The CDR3 region has the DNA TGTGCCAGCAGCTTAGCCGACAGCTACTATGGCTACACCTTC. Translating gives CASSLADSYYGYTF.

V and J are TRBV29-1 and TRBJ1-1, with D maybe TRBD1 (5 bases). The CDR3 loop spans 11 amino acids. The ends were cut back, 4 bases at V and 6 bases at J, with 9 bases in the middle. Germline V gene data show CDR1 as SQVTM and CDR2 as ANQGSEA. The CDR3 region is CSVVQGSEAFF. The CDR3 coding sequence is TGCAGCGTTGTTCAGGGCTCTGAAGCTTTCTTT.

The chain employs TRBV27 and TRBJ2-4; TRBD2 matches 12 bases. The germline V gene has CDR1 MNHEY and CDR2 SMNVEV (reference sequence). V was clipped by 6 bases and J by 0 bases; unmatched bases: 12. The CDR3 loop spans 19 amino acids. The CDR3 here is CASRYRTSGKALAKNIQYF. CDR3 nucleotide sequence: TGTGCCAGCAGATATCGGACTAGCGGGAAGGCGTTAGCCAAAAACATTCAGTACTTC.

This chain joins TRBV7-8 and TRBJ1-3, with 7 bases that match TRBD1. V was pared by 2 bases and J by 0 bases, with 7 bases of the junction left unmatched. The CDR3 has 17 residues. The germline CDR1 and CDR2 sequences are SGHVS and FQNEAQ. CDR3 in amino acids: CASSLTLTGNSGNTIYF. DNA of the CDR3: TGTGCCAGCAGCTTAACCCTGACAGGGAACTCTGGAAACACCATATATTTT.

The rearrangement joins TRBV5-4 to TRBJ2-1; D ambiguous. V dropped 1 base and J dropped 5 bases, with 4 bases sitting between them. CDR3 length equals 12 residues. Germline-derived CDR1 and CDR2 are SGHNT and YYREEE (reference sequence). The CDR3 nucleotides read TGTGCCAGCAGCTTGCCAAACAATGAGCAGTTCTTC. Its translation: CASSLPNNEQFF.

In its sample, this clone was seen a few times. The V and J genes are TRBV6-6 and TRBJ2-2, with a tentative D call TRBD1 (6 bases). This CDR3 is 14 amino acids long. CDR1 MNHNY and CDR2 SVGAGI come from the germline V gene (reference sequence). Trimming removed 5 bases from V and 7 bases from J, with 14 bases in between. The CDR3 DNA reads as TGTGCCAGCAGTGCAGCAGGGGACGGCGGGGAGCTGTTTTTT. Translation: CASSAAGDGGELFF.

The rearrangement uses TRBV12-5 and TRBJ2-1, with a tentative D call TRBD2 (5 bases). Germline V gene sequence: CDR1 LGHNT, CDR2 FRNRAP. This CDR3 contains 16 residues. V was clipped by 7 bases and J by 0 bases, with 16 bases between them. The CDR3 is CASATGLDPSYNEQFF. The CDR3 DNA reads as TGTGCTAGTGCTACCGGACTGGACCCCTCCTACAATGAGCAGTTCTTC.

The CDR3 here is CASSLQGARAGELFF. DNA for the CDR3: TGTGCCAGCAGCTTACAGGGGGCGAGAGCCGGGGAGCTGTTTTTT. The rearrangement uses TRBV7-6 and TRBJ2-2, with 8 bases aligning to TRBD1. After removal of 2 bases from V and 6 bases from J, the junction contained 5 bases not matched to a gene. Germline-derived CDR1 and CDR2 are SGHVS and FNYEAQ. The CDR3 runs to 15 residues. Variable domain in full (rest from reference TRBV7-6 and TRBJ2-2): GAGVSQSPRYKVTKRGQDVALRCDPISGHVSLYWYRQALGQGPEFLTYFNYEAQQDKSGLPNDRFSAERPEGSISTLTIQRTEQRDSAMYRCASSLQGARAGELFFGEGSRLTVL.

V is TRBV6-5 and J is TRBJ1-5; 8 bases align to TRBD1. Trimming took 4 bases from V and 7 from J; bases not matched to a gene: 12. The CDR3 sequence is 16 residues long. The V gene's germline CDR1 is MNHEY and CDR2 SVGAGI. CDR3 sequence (DNA): TGTGCCAGCAGTTCGGACAGGGCGGCTTTAACCCAGCCCCAGCATTTT. This translates into CASSSDRAALTQPQHF.

This clone was counted only a few times. The CDR3 region is CASTRQGGNQPQHF. CDR3 coding DNA: TGTGCCAGCACCAGACAGGGGGGCAATCAGCCCCAGCATTTT. V gene TRBV6-1 combines with J gene TRBJ1-5, with 9 bases matching TRBD1. Trimming at V came to 7 bases and at J to 2 bases, leaving 3 bases not matched to a gene. The CDR3 extends over 14 amino acids. Germline V gene sequence: CDR1 MNHNS, CDR2 SASEGT.

The rearrangement links TRBV27 to TRBJ2-1, with unresolved D. With 3 bases removed from V and 6 bases from J, the gap between germline ends came to 6 bases. This CDR3 has 12 residues. Germline CDR1 and CDR2: MNHEY and SMNVEV (reference sequence). Here the CDR3 reads CASSLASNEQFF. The CDR3, as DNA: TGTGCCAGCAGTTTGGCTAGCAATGAGCAGTTCTTC.

The chain carries TRBV5-4 and TRBJ2-3, with 11 positions matching TRBD2. J gave up 6 bases and V 4 bases, and 4 bases lay outside the gene matches. The CDR3 has 14 amino acids. Germline values: CDR1 SGHNT, CDR2 YYREEE (reference sequence). This CDR3 reads CASSTRLAGDTQYF. CDR3 bases: TGTGCCAGCAGCACTAGACTAGCGGGGGATACGCAGTATTTT.

This chain uses TRBV19 with TRBJ2-7; the D is unclear. The CDR3 is 14 amino acids. Trimming left V 3 bases short and J 3 bases short, with 12 bases between. CDR1 and CDR2 (germline): LNHDA, SQIVND (reference sequence). Here the CDR3 DNA reads TGTGCCAGTAGTATTCGATCCTTAGACTACGAGCAGTACTTC. This sequence encodes CASSIRSLDYEQYF.

This chain connects TRBV19 to TRBJ2-7, with D tentatively TRBD1 (6 bases). This CDR3 spans 14 amino acids. CDR1 and CDR2 from the germline V gene are LNHDA and SQIVND (reference sequence). V was trimmed by 5 bases and J by 0 bases, leaving 11 bases between them. In DNA form, the CDR3 reads TGTGCCAGTAGTGAGGGACACCCCTCCTACGAGCAGTACTTC. Residues: CASSEGHPSYEQYF.

The genes are TRBV7-2 and TRBJ2-3, with 8 bases aligning to TRBD2. Germline CDR1 SGHTA, CDR2 FQGNSA. Trimming at V came to 1 base and at J to 6 bases, leaving 6 bases not matched to a gene. The CDR3 totals 15 residues. As DNA, the CDR3 is TGTGCCAGCAGCTTAGATGTAGCGGGGCGGGATACGCAGTATTTT. Its translation is CASSLDVAGRDTQYF.

The rearrangement joins TRBV9 to TRBJ2-2; D remains ambiguous. Germline V gene sequence: CDR1 SGDLS, CDR2 YYNGEE. V lost 0 bases and J lost 5, with 8 bases in between. CDR3 length: 14 amino acids. The CDR3 bases are TGTGCCAGCAGCGTAGGTCCCGGGACCGGGGAGCTGTTTTTT. Residues: CASSVGPGTGELFF. The full variable domain, completed using reference TRBV9 and TRBJ2-2, is DSGVTQTPKHLITATGQRVTLRCSPRSGDLSVYWYQQSLDQGLQFLIQYYNGEERAKGNILERFSAQQFPDLHSELNLSSLELGDSALYFCASSVGPGTGELFFGEGSRLTVL.

The chain recombines TRBV27 with TRBJ2-1; 9 bases map to TRBD2. The CDR3 contains 18 residues. After removal of 6 bases from V and 2 bases from J, the junction contained 14 bases not matched to a gene. Per the germline V gene, CDR1 is MNHEY and CDR2 is SMNVEV (reference sequence). The CDR3 reads CASRRSMLAGGAYNEQFF. CDR3 in DNA: TGTGCCAGCAGAAGATCCATGTTGGCGGGAGGGGCCTACAATGAGCAGTTCTTC.

The V call is TRBV5-1, the J call TRBJ2-3, with TRBD2 matching 9 bases. The CDR3 runs to 15 residues. V dropped 0 bases and J dropped 6; count of bases not matched to a gene: 5. Germline assignment: CDR1 SGHRS and CDR2 YFSETQ. The CDR3 coding sequence is TGCGCCAGCAGCTTGGCCCTAGCGGGGTCCGATACGCAGTATTTT. It yields the protein CASSLALAGSDTQYF.

This sequence joins TRBV5-5 and TRBJ1-3; TRBD1 aligns across 7 bases. Germline-derived CDR1 and CDR2 are SGHKS and YYEKEE (reference sequence). The V gene end was trimmed by 5 bases and the J gene end by 8 bases; junction bases not matched to a gene: 4. The CDR3 contains 12 residues. For the CDR3, the DNA is TGTGCCAGCAGTCGACAGGGCGACACCATATATTTT. Its translation is CASSRQGDTIYF.

CDR3 loop: CASFLGTGGYNEQFF. CDR3 nucleotide sequence: TGTGCCAGCTTCCTGGGGACAGGGGGCTACAATGAGCAGTTCTTC. V gene TRBV7-9 combines with J gene TRBJ2-1, with 11 bases aligning to TRBD1. The CDR3 is 15 amino acids. The trim removed 8 bases at V and 3 bases at J, leaving 6 bases unmatched. Per germline, CDR1 SEHNR and CDR2 FQNEAQ (reference sequence).

The table lists this clone with a few counts. This chain joins TRBV30 and TRBJ1-1; the D gene is possibly TRBD1 (6 bases). Trimming cost V 5 bases and J 1 base, with 17 bases left between them. Germline CDR1 and CDR2: GTSNPN and SVGIG (reference sequence). CDR3 size: 15 residues. The CDR3 nucleotides read TGTGCCTGGGACTCCCGGACAGACTCGAACACTGAAGCTTTCTTT. Translating it yields CAWDSRTDSNTEAFF.

The rearrangement links TRBV2 to TRBJ2-1, with 8 nucleotides matching TRBD1. V lost 7 bases and J lost 10; bases outside the gene matches: 3. Germline V CDR1 and CDR2: SNHLY, FYNNEI. The CDR3 totals 11 residues. CDR3 sequence (DNA): TGTGCCAGCACATGGACAGGGGAGCAGTTCTTC. Translated: CASTWTGEQFF.

The chain has TRBV5-1 and TRBJ2-2; TRBD1 matches 7 bases. The CDR3 spans 18 residues. The germline CDR1 and CDR2 sequences are SGHRS and YFSETQ. V lost 4 bases and J lost 5; bases outside the gene matches: 17. The CDR3 bases are TGCGCCAGCAGCGCCGGGGACAGCCATTCTACCATAACCGGGGAGCTGTTTTTT. Protein: CASSAGDSHSTITGELFF.